This TCR beta chain was identified in a study of T cell repertoires in cytomegalovirus infection. A single record per CDR3 protein comes from TCRdb applying MiXCR to the reads. The top ten clones hold about 20% of a sample with 550,000 to 850,000 distinct CDR3 sequences, approximately 33% of them seen once. In regard to this clonotype: Its antigen remains unidentified.

This TCR derives from a human donor in good health (CMV status not recorded). Some clones in this sample may be carry-over from other donors' samples. The specimen comprised cultured PBMCs, sampled from culture after CMV antigen stimulation.

The CDR3 region has the DNA TGCGCCAGCAGCCCACAAGCGGTCGCGAACACCGGGGAGCTGTTTTTT. It yields the protein CASSPQAVANTGELFF. The genes are TRBV4-1 and TRBJ2-2, with D possibly being TRBD2 (5 bases). Germline loops: CDR1 MGHRA, CDR2 YSYEKL. Trimming took off 4 bases at V and 0 bases at J, with 12 bases between the two ends. This CDR3 region has 16 residues.